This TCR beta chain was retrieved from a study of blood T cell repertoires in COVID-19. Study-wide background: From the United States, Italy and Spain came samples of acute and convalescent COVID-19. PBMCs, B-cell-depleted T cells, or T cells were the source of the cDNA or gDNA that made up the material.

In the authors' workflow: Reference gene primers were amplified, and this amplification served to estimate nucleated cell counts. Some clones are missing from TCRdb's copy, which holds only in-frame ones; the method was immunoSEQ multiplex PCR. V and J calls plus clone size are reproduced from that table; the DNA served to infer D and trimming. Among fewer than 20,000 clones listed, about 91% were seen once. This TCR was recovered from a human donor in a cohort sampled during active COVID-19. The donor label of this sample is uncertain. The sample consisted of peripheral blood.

CDR3 region: CASSMTSELYEQYF. The CDR3 DNA is TGTGCCAGTAGTATGACTAGCGAACTCTACGAGCAGTACTTC. The V gene is TRBV19, the J gene TRBJ2-7; TRBD2 agrees at 8 bases. The germline V gene encodes CDR1 LNHDA and CDR2 SQIVND (reference sequence). Trimming at V came to 3 bases and at J to 3 bases, leaving 4 bases not matched to a gene. The CDR3 is 14 residues long.